This paragraph reports one TCR beta chain. This clone was recorded a few times. Its antigen is unknown. Base qualities are not at hand, and no much larger clone is one base apart. The data stem from a study of long-term antiretroviral therapy in people with HIV (dated by TCRdb to the early 2020s). Notes on the research overall: The earliest samples were collected about a decade before the 2015 WHO recommendation for immediate ART, when ART was typically delayed until CD4 counts fell. A retrospective serial study tested whether changes in peripheral blood TRB repertoire composition and diversity were associated with ART initiation and durable HIV suppression. The cohort contributed 150 to 200 cryopreserved PBMC samples from 30 adults with confirmed HIV infection, collected serially over a mean of approximately six years (range 1-12). Of the roughly 31 participants with HIV, roughly 10 were female. No cross-contamination during QIAcube processing turned up in test extractions that ran a monoclonal T-cell line alongside 25 to 35 polyclonal samples. Paper-wide results and their limitations: Because PBMC availability was limited, only the TCR beta chain was sequenced, with no alpha chain pairing. Because cell numbers in pre-ART samples were limited, unsorted PBMC were profiled instead of sorted CD4+ and CD8+ T cells. Inferences about post-ART repertoire changes were limited because no data were available on ART adherence, viral resistance or therapy changes. Samples dated from about 2004 to 2017, and the ART regimens used may be less effective than current ones. Expanded TRB clones identified before ART initiation dominated the repertoire at all time points, although this dominance fluctuated and declined in many PLHIV after ART. HIV repertoires had narrower CDR3 length ranges than controls, and the network structure suggested an antigen-experienced repertoire that shifted only slightly toward naive after ART. Starting ART was linked to a significant rise in TRB diversity, yet even after long-term ART the diversity remained significantly lower than in transplant donor controls.

The CDR3 contains 16 residues, cysteine and phenylalanine counted. Only CDR3 DNA remains: 48 bases, in frame from the first base. The germline V gene (reference sequence) yields SEHNR for CDR1 and FQNEAQ for CDR2. V is clipped by 4 bases and J by 7 bases, and the sequence between their germline boundaries is 17 bases long. The immunoSEQ hsTCRB v3.0 assay was used at survey level resolution to sequence the TRB variable region. A depth of about 40,000-50,000 T-cell genomes per sample was targeted for TRB sequencing. An Illumina MiSeq with a v3 150-cycle kit was used to sequence the pooled TRB libraries. The study's own analysis went as follows. Analysis of repertoires was carried out in R inside a reproducible Nextflow workflow spanning QC, data transformation and analysis. Custom analyses were implemented in LymphoSeq2, an R package for AIRR-Seq data exploration. A few samples that yielded fewer than 5000 total TRB sequences were excluded, so that 150 to 200 HIV repertoires were analyzed. Among the roughly 180 retained HIV repertoires, approximately 59 were collected before ART initiation and more than 120 after ART initiation. Repertoires were downsampled to 5000 TRB nucleotide sequences, with summary statistics averaged over 100 downsampling iterations. The analysis kept only TRB sequences whose CDR3 regions were at least seven amino acids long. Two measures captured diversity: a Shannon entropy-derived clonality score and the Gini coefficient. In repertoire networks, the top 5000 CDR3 amino acid sequences were linked whenever an edit distance of one separated two sequences. For TRB CDR3 amino acid sequences, GLIPH2 was used to predict antigen specificity groups and MHC restriction. To flag known associations with CMV, EBV, HIV or tissue antigens, CDR3 amino acid sequences were compared against VDJdb and McPAS-TCR. Pre-ART, post-ART and control groups were compared with Wilcoxon signed-rank tests and Holm-Bonferroni correction. The table comes from immuneACCESS by way of TCRdb, which keeps in-frame sequences with V and J called. Part of the clones is missing from these tables; in studies checked, under half for an unresolved V gene and the rest for unknown reasons. V and J calls plus clone size are reproduced from that table; the DNA served to infer D and trimming. The sample table holds around 13,000 clones, of which about 77% were seen once. The ten biggest clones cover about a quarter of the sample.

To be included, a participant needed at least one PBMC sample from before ART initiation plus at least two post-ART samples. All participants with HIV were treated in the United States of America. Before DNA extraction, cryopreserved samples containing about 1-11 million PBMC were thawed and washed. At the time of the earliest PBMC sample, participants with HIV were aged between 23 and 54 years. Per participant, PBMC samples came from 1-4 timepoints prior to ART initiation and 2-8 timepoints following ART initiation, for a median of 7 samples. For every participant, serial HIV viral load, CD4+ T-cell count, ART history and demographic data were obtained. Using a Qiagen kit on a QIAcube, genomic DNA was extracted from unsorted PBMC, with samples processed in batches of 12.

Sequencing was performed on unsorted PBMCs, taken 3.1 years after starting antiretroviral therapy. This receptor was identified in a man aged 40-50 years with HIV. The chain is encoded by TRBV7-9 joined to TRBJ1-6; TRBD1 could be the D gene, as 5 bases match. The bases are TGTGCCAGCAGCTCCCTCCCCCAGGGACGGAATTCACCCCTCCACTTT. It translates as CASSSLPQGRNSPLHF. Reference TRBV7-9 and TRBJ1-6 proteins supply the regions before and after the CDR3; the full variable domain is: DTGVSQNPRHKITKRGQNVTFRCDPISEHNRLYWYRQTLGQGPEFLTYFQNEAQLEKSRLLSDRFSAERPKGSFSTLEIQRTEQGDSAMYLCASSSLPQGRNSPLHFGNGTRLTVT.